The 8 T cell receptor beta chains given below trace back to one sample, sequenced in a study of T cell responses to AZD1222 COVID-19 vaccine. Method: immunoSEQ multiplex PCR; TCRdb's copy keeps in-frame clones and lacks some. Of about 140,000 clones listed, 80% to 95% are singletons. Here the sequenced sample was peripheral blood, taken 28 days after the second AZD1222 dose. These receptors came from an adult who received the AZD1222 COVID-19 vaccine.

The chain is built from TRBV3-1 (or the pseudogene TRBV3-2) and TRBJ2-2; D may be TRBD2 (6 bases). The CDR3 loop spans 14 amino acids. The V gene lost 6 bases and the J gene lost 6 bases, with 14 bases spanning the gap. Germline values: CDR1 LGHDT, CDR2 YNNKEL (reference sequence). The CDR3: CASRSTPGAGELFF. CDR3 bases: TGTGCCAGCAGGTCGACTCCGGGAGCCGGGGAGCTGTTTTTT.

V is TRBV7-9 and J is TRBJ2-7, with D perhaps matching TRBD2 (7 bases). The CDR3 has 15 residues. From germline, CDR1 is SEHNR and CDR2 FQNEAQ (reference sequence). Trimming removed 1 base at V and 5 bases at J, with 15 bases between. CDR3 coding DNA: TGTGCCAGCAGCTTAGAGACCGCCGGGGGGCACGAGCAGTACTTC. It codes for CASSLETAGGHEQYF.

This chain uses TRBV18 with TRBJ2-7, with D possibly called TRBD1 or TRBD2 (5 bases each). Germline CDR1 is KGHSH and CDR2 is LQKENI. Trimming left V 5 bases short and J 2 bases short, with 13 bases between. The CDR3 totals 14 residues. This CDR3 reads CASSIGTTAYEQYF. For the CDR3, the DNA is TGTGCCAGCTCAATAGGGACCACTGCCTACGAGCAGTACTTC.

The genes are TRBV28 and TRBJ1-6, with 9 positions matching TRBD1. The CDR3 covers 15 residues. J gave up 7 bases and V 5 bases, and 6 bases lay outside the gene matches. The germline V gene has CDR1 MDHEN and CDR2 SYDVKM. This chain's CDR3 is CASSRPGTGNSPLHF. The CDR3, as DNA: TGTGCCAGCAGTCGCCCCGGGACAGGGAATTCACCCCTCCACTTT.

V and J are TRBV9 and TRBJ2-1; D is perhaps TRBD2 (5 bases). Germline-derived CDR1 and CDR2 are SGDLS and YYNGEE. Trimming shortened V by 0 bases and J by 5 bases, and 12 bases separated the two germline ends. This CDR3 has 15 amino acids. CDR3 in amino acids: CASSVEKGAHNEQFF. In nucleotides, the CDR3 is TGTGCCAGCAGCGTAGAAAAGGGAGCCCACAATGAGCAGTTCTTC. Full variable domain (outside the CDR3, taken from reference TRBV9 and TRBJ2-1): DSGVTQTPKHLITATGQRVTLRCSPRSGDLSVYWYQQSLDQGLQFLIQYYNGEERAKGNILERFSAQQFPDLHSELNLSSLELGDSALYFCASSVEKGAHNEQFFGPGTRLTVL.

This chain uses TRBV2 with TRBJ2-5, with 8 bases lining up with TRBD2. The germline V gene encodes CDR1 SNHLY and CDR2 FYNNEI. J lost 4 bases, V lost 6 bases, and 4 bases had no gene match. The CDR3 runs to 13 residues. The CDR3 coding sequence is TGTGCCAGCAGAAGCGGGAGCGGAGAGACCCAGTACTTC. This translates into CASRSGSGETQYF.

J is TRBJ2-3 and V is TRBV19; 9 positions agree with TRBD1. The germline gives CDR1 LNHDA, CDR2 SQIVND (reference sequence). Trimming cost V 5 bases and J 4 bases; bases outside gene matches: 4. This CDR3 contains 14 residues. DNA of the CDR3: TGTGCCAGTAGTGGGGGACAGGGCCCAGATACGCAGTATTTT. Protein sequence: CASSGGQGPDTQYF.

The chain combines TRBV6-5 with TRBJ2-2; 7 nucleotides match TRBD1. CDR3 size: 15 residues. J was trimmed by 5 bases and V by 6 bases; bases with no gene match: 9. The germline V gene has CDR1 MNHEY and CDR2 SVGAGI. The CDR3 sequence: CASSVDRAETGELFF. CDR3 bases: TGTGCCAGCAGCGTTGACAGGGCTGAAACCGGGGAGCTGTTTTTT.